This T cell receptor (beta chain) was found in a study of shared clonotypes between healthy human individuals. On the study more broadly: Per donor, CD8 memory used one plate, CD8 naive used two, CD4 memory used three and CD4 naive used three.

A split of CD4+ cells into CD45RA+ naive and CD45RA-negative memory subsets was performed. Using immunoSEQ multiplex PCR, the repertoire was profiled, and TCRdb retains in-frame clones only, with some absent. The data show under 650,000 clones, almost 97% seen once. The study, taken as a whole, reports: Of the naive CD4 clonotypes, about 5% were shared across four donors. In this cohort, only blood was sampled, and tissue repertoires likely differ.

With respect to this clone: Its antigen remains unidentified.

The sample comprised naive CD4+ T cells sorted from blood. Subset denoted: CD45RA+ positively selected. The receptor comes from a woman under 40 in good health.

The CDR3: CASSFARTATSRGGYTF. CDR3 DNA sequence: TGTGCCAGCAGTTTTGCGAGGACAGCGACGTCGCGAGGAGGCTACACCTTC. V and J are TRBV28 and TRBJ1-2, with a tentative D call TRBD1 (6 bases). Per germline, CDR1 MDHEN and CDR2 SYDVKM. The CDR3 covers 17 residues. V lost 3 bases and J lost 8, with 25 bases in between.